This paragraph covers one T cell receptor beta chain sequence. As yet, its antigen is unknown. Once RNA had been extracted, it was reverse transcribed into cDNA to act as the sequencing template. Here immunoSEQ multiplex PCR was the method, and the copy in TCRdb shows in-frame clones only, minus some. The data hold some 200,000 clones, with around two fifths observed a single time. The source of the sample is a study of CD8+ T cells in alopecia areata. Treatment described: oral pan-JAK inhibitor, 5-10 mg twice daily. With 6 bases removed from V and 4 bases from J, the gap between germline ends came to 8 bases. CDR3 size: 12 residues. Germline V gene data show CDR1 as ENHRY and CDR2 as SYGVKD. General study results and limits: Many expanded lesional clones persisted in scalp and blood during tofacitinib treatment. Higher clonality and more expanded CD8+ clones appeared in lesional than normal scalp. Scalp samples also yield sequences of resident alphabeta T cells from normal skin.

The clonotype was recovered from a human donor with alopecia areata. The sequencing used CD4+ T cells sorted from blood, collected around week 37, from a patient treated with tofacitinib. J is TRBJ2-3 and V is TRBV10-3; D gene uncertain. CDR3 sequence: CAISRFADTQYF. The DNA of the CDR3 is TGTGCCATCAGCAGGTTCGCAGATACGCAGTATTTT.